A selection of T cell receptor beta chains follows, all from one sample in a study of T cell repertoires in cytomegalovirus infection. TCRdb called the reads again in MiXCR, with one record for every CDR3 protein. The sample gives about 140,000 distinct CDR3 sequences, under 8% of which show up once; roughly 18% is in the top ten. The sequenced material came from PBMCs. These receptors all come from a human donor in good health (CMV status not recorded). Some clones in this sample may be carry-over from other donors' samples. The CDR3 runs from the conserved cysteine through the conserved F or W. The D gene is left open where the match is weak. Rows may omit the clone size; those that give it use once, few, many or a size class.

>TRBJ1-2|TRBV19|-|-
CASSTSYGYTF
TGTGCCAGTAGTACCAGCTATGGCTACACCTTC
>TRBJ1-1|TRBV5-5|-|many
CATLEAFF
TGTGCCACGCTTGAAGCTTTCTTT
>TRBJ1-2|TRBV7-9|-|-
CASSLVGATNYGYTF
TGTGCCAGCAGCTTAGTAGGGGCAACTAACTATGGCTACACCTTC
>TRBJ2-1|TRBV20-1|TRBD2|many
CSADEITSGAYNEQFF
TGCAGTGCGGATGAGATCACTAGCGGGGCCTACAATGAGCAGTTCTTC
>TRBJ2-2|TRBV7-8|TRBD1|many
CASSRWDRGLTGELFF
TGTGCCAGCAGCCGATGGGACAGGGGACTTACCGGGGAGCTGTTTTTT
>TRBJ1-6|TRBV7-6|-|few
CASSPQGYTSPLHF
TGTGCCAGCAGCCCGCAGGGGTACACTTCACCCCTCCACTTT
>TRBJ1-6|TRBV7-9|-|many
CASSSPSPLDSPLHF
TGTGCCAGCAGCTCCCCATCCCCACTAGATTCACCCCTCCACTTT
>TRBJ2-3|TRBV7-2|-|many
CASSLNRGDTQYF
TGTGCCAGCAGCTTAAACCGGGGAGATACGCAGTATTTT
>TRBJ1-2|TRBV7-2|-|many
CASSFTRGHRYGYTF
TGTGCCAGCAGCTTCACCCGGGGGCATCGGTATGGCTACACCTTC
>TRBJ2-1|TRBV11-1|TRBD1|many
CASSPKLDRGIGNEQFF
TGTGCCAGCAGCCCGAAACTGGACAGGGGGATCGGCAATGAGCAGTTCTTC
>TRBJ2-3|TRBV6-2/TRBV6-3|TRBD1|many
CASKPGTGTDTQYF
TGTGCCAGCAAACCCGGGACAGGCACAGATACGCAGTATTTT
>TRBJ2-7|TRBV9|-|-
CASSPLARGGEQYF
TGTGCCAGCAGCCCCCTCGCCAGGGGAGGCGAGCAGTACTTC
>TRBJ1-5|TRBV7-8|-|many
CASSLRTRGLWSNQPQHF
TGTGCCAGCAGCTTGCGGACACGGGGGCTATGGAGCAATCAGCCCCAGCATTTT
>TRBJ1-2|TRBV7-6|-|once
CASSLSSTSYGYTF
TGTGCCAGCAGCTTAAGTTCCACATCCTATGGCTACACCTTC
>TRBJ2-3|TRBV5-4|TRBD2|many
CASRNLAGGLDTQYF
TGTGCCAGCAGAAATTTAGCGGGGGGCCTTGATACGCAGTATTTT
>TRBJ1-4|TRBV19|-|few
CASSIGGINEKLFF
TGTGCCAGTAGTATCGGCGGGATTAATGAAAAACTGTTTTTT
>TRBJ1-1|TRBV29-1|-|many
CSVEEANTEAFF
TGCAGCGTTGAAGAGGCGAACACTGAAGCTTTCTTT
>TRBJ2-1|TRBV5-1|-|few
CASRTGNNNEQFF
TGCGCCAGCAGAACCGGGAACAACAATGAGCAGTTCTTC
>TRBJ2-5|TRBV28|-|many
CASSSIQGQETQYF
TGTGCCAGCAGTTCAATACAGGGCCAAGAGACCCAGTACTTC
>TRBJ2-3|TRBV7-2|-|many
CASSLAGYTQYF
TGTGCCAGCAGCTTGGCTGGCTATACGCAGTATTTT
>TRBJ2-3|TRBV20-1|TRBD1|-
CSALMTGPGDTQYF
TGCAGTGCCCTAATGACAGGGCCGGGAGATACGCAGTATTTT
>TRBJ2-3|TRBV11-3|-|many
CASSTRVGGTDTQYF
TGTGCCAGCAGCACCCGGGTAGGGGGCACAGATACGCAGTATTTT
>TRBJ2-7|TRBV20-1|-|-
CSARALDFGEQYF
TGCAGTGCTAGAGCCCTAGACTTCGGCGAGCAGTACTTC
>TRBJ2-1|TRBV12-3/TRBV12-4|TRBD2|many
CASSLSGGAFNEQFF
TGTGCCAGCAGCCTTAGCGGGGGGGCCTTCAATGAGCAGTTCTTC
>TRBJ2-7|TRBV7-2|-|many
CASSFPEGGPRLQLSYEQYF
TGTGCCAGCAGCTTTCCCGAGGGGGGGCCTCGGCTACAACTGTCCTACGAGCAGTACTTC
>TRBJ1-6|TRBV25-1|-|many
CASNGGGSYNSPLHF
TGTGCCAGCAACGGGGGGGGATCCTATAATTCACCCCTCCACTTT